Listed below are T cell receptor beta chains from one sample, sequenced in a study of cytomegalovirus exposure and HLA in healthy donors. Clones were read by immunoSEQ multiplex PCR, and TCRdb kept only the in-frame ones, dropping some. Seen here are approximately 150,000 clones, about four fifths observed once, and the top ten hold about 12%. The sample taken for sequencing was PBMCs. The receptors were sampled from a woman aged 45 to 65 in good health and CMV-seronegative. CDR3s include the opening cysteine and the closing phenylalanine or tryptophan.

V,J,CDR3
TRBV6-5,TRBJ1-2,CASSETESRGYGYTF
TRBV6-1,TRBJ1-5,CASSELRTGNNQPQHF
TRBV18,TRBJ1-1,CASSPWVGDTEAFF
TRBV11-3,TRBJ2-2,CASSFGGGQNTGELFF
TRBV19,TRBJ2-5,CASSPGLWETQYF
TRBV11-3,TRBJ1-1,CASSLDGQSESFF
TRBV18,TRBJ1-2,CASSPRTGDGYTF
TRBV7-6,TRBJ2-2,CASSLRTSGNTGELFF
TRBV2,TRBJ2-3,CASGGNGGASNTQYF
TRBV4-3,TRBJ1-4,CASSQGQGGVATNEKLFF
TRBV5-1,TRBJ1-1,CASSSSGGFTEAFF
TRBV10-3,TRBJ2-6,CAISDWGPGANVLTF
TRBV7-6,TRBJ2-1,CASSSRTSGAYNEQFF
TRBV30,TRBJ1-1,CAWRENTEAFF
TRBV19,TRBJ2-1,CASSLPWDSSYNEQFF
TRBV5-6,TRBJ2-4,CASSLGQGVDIQYF
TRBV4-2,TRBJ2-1,CASSPLRVAATSYNEQFF
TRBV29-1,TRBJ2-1,CSVEGQGNEQFF
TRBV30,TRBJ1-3,CAWTRGAFSGNTIYF
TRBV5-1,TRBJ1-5,CASSLVPGQEQPQHF
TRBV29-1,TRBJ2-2,CSVLLASGNTGELFF
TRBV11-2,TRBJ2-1,CASSKHGSNYEQFF
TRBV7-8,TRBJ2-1,CASSLDWSSHEQFF
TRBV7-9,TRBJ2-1,CASSPSGRVNNEQFF
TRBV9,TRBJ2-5,CASSPRGQGIQETQYF
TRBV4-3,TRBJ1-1,CASSQEPAGTVNTEAFF
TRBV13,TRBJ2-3,CASSPRLAGGLSDTQYF
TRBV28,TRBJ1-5,CASSLSSWSQPQHF
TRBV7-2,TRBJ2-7,CASSSTGSGDEQYF
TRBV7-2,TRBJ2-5,CALARGASETQYF
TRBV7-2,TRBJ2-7,CASSQDGPWTGAYEQYF
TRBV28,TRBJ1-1,CASSRRIGTEAFF
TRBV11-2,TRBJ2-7,CASSYGQSPGEQYF
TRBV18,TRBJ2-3,CASSQGASSTDTQYF
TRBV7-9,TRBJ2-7,CASSPGTGEEQYF
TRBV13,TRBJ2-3,CASSLGLGGGRRTDTQYF
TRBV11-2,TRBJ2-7,CASSPATATYEQYF
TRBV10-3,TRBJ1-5,CAISESRVGGEQPQHF
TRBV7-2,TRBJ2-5,CASSLAGQRQETQYF
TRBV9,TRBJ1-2,CASSAVSGTGDGYTF
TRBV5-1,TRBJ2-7,CASSLTGGGEQYF
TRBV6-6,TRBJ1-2,CASKNTNYGYTF
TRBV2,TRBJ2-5,CASSDPYGLAVQETQYF
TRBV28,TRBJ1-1,CASRRQGARAFF
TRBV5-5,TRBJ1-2,CASSPDFWSRDIIGYTF
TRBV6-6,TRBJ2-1,CASNTPSSYNEQFF
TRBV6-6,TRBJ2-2,CASSYRQGVTGELFF
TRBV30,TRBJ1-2,CAWSEGAYGYTF
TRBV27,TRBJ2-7,CASTSLDRPYEQYF
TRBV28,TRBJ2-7,CASSSWTSGDEQYF
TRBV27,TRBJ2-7,CASSLSGAGSYEQYF
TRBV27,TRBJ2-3,CASSLLAGKTDTQYF
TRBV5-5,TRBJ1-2,CASSLAGLAGGYTF
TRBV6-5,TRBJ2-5,CASSLTPSVGETQYF
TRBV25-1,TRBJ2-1,CASSSPRQALGNEQFF
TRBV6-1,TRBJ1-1,CASSDRGPYISEAFF
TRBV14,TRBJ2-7,CASSQEGWTSYEQYF
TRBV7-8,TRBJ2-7,CASSRRGSYEQYF
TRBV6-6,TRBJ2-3,CASSVGLGSTDTQYF
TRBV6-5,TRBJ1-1,CASSLQGEAFF